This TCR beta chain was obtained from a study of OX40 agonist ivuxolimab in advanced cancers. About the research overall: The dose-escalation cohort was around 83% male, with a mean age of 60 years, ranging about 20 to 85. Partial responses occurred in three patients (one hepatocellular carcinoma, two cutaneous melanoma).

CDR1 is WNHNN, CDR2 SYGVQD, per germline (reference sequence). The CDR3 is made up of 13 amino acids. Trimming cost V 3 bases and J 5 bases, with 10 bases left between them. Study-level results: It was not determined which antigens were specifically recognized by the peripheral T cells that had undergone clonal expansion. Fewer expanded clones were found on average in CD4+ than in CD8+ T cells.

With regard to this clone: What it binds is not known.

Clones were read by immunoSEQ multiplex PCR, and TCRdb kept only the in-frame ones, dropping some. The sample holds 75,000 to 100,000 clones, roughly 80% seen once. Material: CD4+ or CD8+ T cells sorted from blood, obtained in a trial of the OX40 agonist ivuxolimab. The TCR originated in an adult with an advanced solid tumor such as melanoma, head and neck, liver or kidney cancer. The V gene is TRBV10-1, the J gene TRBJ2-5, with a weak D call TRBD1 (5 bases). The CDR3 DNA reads TGCGCCAGCAGTGAAGGGGCTCGGGAGACCCAGTACTTC. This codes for CASSEGARETQYF.